This is a list of T cell receptor beta chains from one sample in a study of control samples from healthy donors and cancer patients. Data came from immunoSEQ multiplex PCR; TCRdb stores just in-frame clones and leaves some out. The sample comprises about 250,000 clones, about four fifths of which are singletons, and 13% rests with the top ten. Material: PBMCs. The receptors derive from a woman in her sixties or seventies with lung cancer. The CDR3 runs from the conserved cysteine through the conserved F or W. The D gene is left open where the match is weak. The size field is filled for only some rows; it gives once, few, many or a size class.

DNA: TGCGCCAGCAGGGGGACTAGGGACACAGATACGCAGTATTTT
CDR3: CASRGTRDTDTQYF
J: TRBJ2-3
D: TRBD2
size: NA
V: TRBV5-1

DNA: TGTGCCAGTAGTATCTCCCACTCACCAGTTACGGGGGAAGATACGCAGTATTTT
CDR3: CASSISHSPVTGEDTQYF
J: TRBJ2-3
D: NA
size: NA
V: TRBV19

DNA: TGTGCCAGCAGCTTGGCTACCTACAATGAGCAGTTCTTC
CDR3: CASSLATYNEQFF
J: TRBJ2-1
D: NA
size: NA
V: TRBV7-9

DNA: TGTGCCAGCAGGTCGCCTTATAGCAATCAGCCCCAGCATTTT
CDR3: CASRSPYSNQPQHF
J: TRBJ1-5
D: NA
size: NA
V: TRBV6-5

DNA: TGCGCCAGCAGCCGGGGGGCTTCGAACACCGGGGAGCTGTTTTTT
CDR3: CASSRGASNTGELFF
J: TRBJ2-2
D: NA
size: NA
V: TRBV5-1

DNA: TGCGCCAGCAGCTCAGGCGGGAGGCCCTACAATGAGCAGTTCTTC
CDR3: CASSSGGRPYNEQFF
J: TRBJ2-1
D: TRBD2
size: NA
V: TRBV5-1

DNA: TGTGCCAGCAGTTACTCGGACAGGACCTCTGGAAACACCATATATTTT
CDR3: CASSYSDRTSGNTIYF
J: TRBJ1-3
D: TRBD1
size: NA
V: TRBV6-2/TRBV6-3

DNA: TGTGCCAGCAGTTACGAGGGGGGGAGTGAAAAACTGTTTTTT
CDR3: CASSYEGGSEKLFF
J: TRBJ1-4
D: NA
size: NA
V: TRBV6-5

DNA: TGCAGTGCTAGTAGCCCGCGACAGAGAAACACTGAAGCTTTCTTT
CDR3: CSASSPRQRNTEAFF
J: TRBJ1-1
D: NA
size: NA
V: TRBV20-1

DNA: TGTGCCAGCTCACCACAATCTAGCGCCACAGATACGCAGTATTTT
CDR3: CASSPQSSATDTQYF
J: TRBJ2-3
D: NA
size: NA
V: TRBV18

DNA: TGTGCCAGCAGCTTAGTCGGTGGGAGAGTGGGTGAGCAGTTCTTC
CDR3: CASSLVGGRVGEQFF
J: TRBJ2-1
D: NA
size: NA
V: TRBV7-2

DNA: TGTGCCAGCAGTTTATTACCCCTCCGGACAAATAGGGGTGAAAAACTGTTTTTT
CDR3: CASSLLPLRTNRGEKLFF
J: TRBJ1-4
D: NA
size: few
V: TRBV27

DNA: TGTGCCAGCTCACCACCGGGACAGGTCGCGAACACCGGGGAGCTGTTTTTT
CDR3: CASSPPGQVANTGELFF
J: TRBJ2-2
D: TRBD1
size: NA
V: TRBV18

DNA: TGTGCCAGCGGCCCCTCACTAGCCAAAAACATTCAGTACTTC
CDR3: CASGPSLAKNIQYF
J: TRBJ2-4
D: NA
size: once
V: TRBV28

DNA: TGTGCCAGCCAGGGATCCTACGAGCAGTACTTC
CDR3: CASQGSYEQYF
J: TRBJ2-7
D: NA
size: NA
V: TRBV2

DNA: TGCGCCAGCAGACGGGGGTCAATCACAGATACGCAGTATTTT
CDR3: CASRRGSITDTQYF
J: TRBJ2-3
D: NA
size: NA
V: TRBV4-1

DNA: TGCGCCAGTCTCTCCGGGACAGGATCCTACGAGCAGTACTTC
CDR3: CASLSGTGSYEQYF
J: TRBJ2-7
D: TRBD1
size: NA
V: TRBV5-1

DNA: TGTGCCAGCAGCTTGTTCGGGAAGAGCTCCTACAATGAGCAGTTCTTC
CDR3: CASSLFGKSSYNEQFF
J: TRBJ2-1
D: NA
size: once
V: TRBV7-3

DNA: TGTGCCAGCAGCAGTAACCTCATGAACACTGAAGCTTTCTTT
CDR3: CASSSNLMNTEAFF
J: TRBJ1-1
D: NA
size: NA
V: TRBV5-6

DNA: TGCGCCAGCAGTATAGCCGCGTCCTACGAGCAGTACTTC
CDR3: CASSIAASYEQYF
J: TRBJ2-7
D: NA
size: few
V: TRBV5-1

DNA: TGTGCCAGCAGCATTCAAGGCTCCTCCTACGAGCAGTACTTC
CDR3: CASSIQGSSYEQYF
J: TRBJ2-7
D: NA
size: few
V: TRBV5-4

DNA: TGTGCCAGCAGGGTGGGCTATGGCTACACCTTC
CDR3: CASRVGYGYTF
J: TRBJ1-2
D: NA
size: NA
V: TRBV28

DNA: TGTGCCAGCAGTTACCCGGGAGGAGTGGGGGGCGCAGATACGCAGTATTTT
CDR3: CASSYPGGVGGADTQYF
J: TRBJ2-3
D: NA
size: NA
V: TRBV6-2/TRBV6-3

DNA: TGTGCCAGCAGCCAAAGGGGTTCGGGGGATACGCAGTATTTT
CDR3: CASSQRGSGDTQYF
J: TRBJ2-3
D: NA
size: NA
V: TRBV3-1/TRBV3-2

DNA: TGCAGCGCTGCTCACATGGGGACAGGGAAAGGCTACACCTTC
CDR3: CSAAHMGTGKGYTF
J: TRBJ1-2
D: TRBD1
size: NA
V: TRBV29-1

DNA: TGTGCCAGCTCACCGTCTGACAGGGAGTACGAGCAGTACTTC
CDR3: CASSPSDREYEQYF
J: TRBJ2-7
D: TRBD1
size: NA
V: TRBV18

DNA: TGTGCCACCGGGGGACAGGGAAGCTACGAGCAGTACTTC
CDR3: CATGGQGSYEQYF
J: TRBJ2-7
D: TRBD1
size: NA
V: TRBV24-1

DNA: TGTGCCAGCAGTTATGGACTTACGAAAGGGAGCTACACCTTC
CDR3: CASSYGLTKGSYTF
J: TRBJ1-2
D: NA
size: NA
V: TRBV6-5

DNA: TGTGCCAGTAGTATGGGCGGGCGAATCAATGAGCAGTTCTTC
CDR3: CASSMGGRINEQFF
J: TRBJ2-1
D: NA
size: NA
V: TRBV19